The 18 T cell receptor beta chains reported below all come from one sample, sequenced in a study of shared clonotypes between healthy human individuals. The table came from immunoSEQ multiplex PCR; TCRdb's copy has only in-frame clones and leaves some out. The sample carries fewer than 2.5 million clones, roughly 93% recorded once. The sample taken for sequencing was naive CD4+ T cells from PBMCs. Stated subset: CD45RA+ positively selected. The receptors were sampled from a man younger than 30 in good health. Some clones in this sample may be carry-over from other donors' samples.

The chain combines TRBV28 with TRBJ2-7; perhaps D is TRBD1 or TRBD2 (5 bases each). This CDR3 contains 19 residues. CDR1 is MDHEN, CDR2 SYDVKM, per germline. Trimming shortened V by 4 bases and J by 3 bases, and 28 bases separated the two germline ends. The CDR3 nucleotides read TGTGCCAGCAGTTGGGTGCTCCCCGAGGGACGGGCCATTCACTACGAGCAGTACTTC. Its translation: CASSWVLPEGRAIHYEQYF.

V usage is TRBV10-3 and J usage is TRBJ2-7, with D tentatively TRBD2 (6 bases). Trimming pared 0 bases from V and 2 bases from J, leaving 17 bases between. The germline V gene has CDR1 ENHRY and CDR2 SYGVKD. The CDR3 has 17 amino acids. The CDR3 DNA is TGTGCCATCAGTGAGTCGAACAACCCAGCGGGCGCCTACGAGCAGTACTTC. Translating gives CAISESNNPAGAYEQYF.

On this clone: Germline is not matched at one junction end, which may reflect a read error. CDR3 DNA: TGTACCAGCAGCCGCCGGGTAGGGGTGGAGACTGAAGCTTTCTTT. It translates to CTSSRRVGVETEAFF. J is TRBJ1-1 and V is TRBV6-5, with D perhaps matching TRBD1 (5 bases). The CDR3 spans 15 residues. Germline CDR1 MNHEY, CDR2 SVGAGI.

The J gene is TRBJ2-5, the V gene TRBV5-1; tentatively, D is TRBD2 (8 bases). The V end was cut by 3 bases, the J end by 5 bases, with 17 bases between. Germline V CDR1 and CDR2: SGHRS, YFSETQ. The CDR3 spans 15 residues. CDR3 loop: CASSSLPGGGETQYF. As DNA, the CDR3 is TGCGCCAGCAGCTCCCTCCCGGGAGGGGGCGAGACCCAGTACTTC.

The chain recombines TRBV7-3 with TRBJ2-2; D is perhaps TRBD2 (6 bases). Trimming took 1 base from V and 6 from J, leaving 15 bases between them. The CDR3 extends over 16 amino acids. Per germline, CDR1 SGHTA and CDR2 FQGTGA. The CDR3 here is CASSLNPPAGPGELFF. The CDR3 nucleotides are TGTGCCAGCAGCTTAAACCCCCCAGCGGGCCCCGGGGAGCTGTTTTTT.

The chain couples TRBV7-9 to TRBJ1-1; D is possibly TRBD1 (5 bases). The V gene lost 5 bases and the J gene lost 4 bases, with 17 bases spanning the gap. The CDR3 extends over 15 amino acids. Germline assignment: CDR1 SEHNR and CDR2 FQNEAQ (reference sequence). The CDR3 DNA reads TGTGCCAGCAGCCCGGGGACCGGGGCCCTCACTGAAGCTTTCTTT. Translated, it gives CASSPGTGALTEAFF.

This clone was observed once. This sequence joins TRBV5-1 and TRBJ1-1, with 8 bases fitting TRBD1. Germline CDR1 SGHRS, CDR2 YFSETQ. Trimming took 4 bases from V and 1 from J; bases not matched to a gene: 6. This CDR3 has 15 residues. CDR3 nucleotide sequence: TGCGCCAGCAGCGGGACAGGCCTCCCGAACACTGAAGCTTTCTTT. Translating gives CASSGTGLPNTEAFF.

Note on this clone: The identical CDR3 is also encoded by other nucleotide sequences in the sample. The chain links TRBV9 to TRBJ2-2; no clear D. There are 12 residues in the CDR3. CDR1 SGDLS and CDR2 YYNGEE come from the germline V gene. The V end was cut by 4 bases, the J end by 7 bases, with 8 bases between. CDR3: CASSPRGGELFF. The CDR3 bases are TGTGCCAGCAGCCCCCGAGGCGGGGAGCTGTTTTTT.

The V call is TRBV6-5, the J call TRBJ2-1, with D possibly matching TRBD1 (6 bases). V lost 4 bases and J lost 6, with 13 bases in between. The germline V gene has CDR1 MNHEY and CDR2 SVGAGI. This CDR3 has 14 residues. CDR3 nucleotides: TGTGCCAGCAGTTCCCCGGCAGGGGTCAATGAGCAGTTCTTC. Protein: CASSSPAGVNEQFF.

The chain uses TRBV7-6 and TRBJ1-3; D call uncertain. This CDR3 comprises 15 residues. Germline values: CDR1 SGHVS, CDR2 FNYEAQ. V was pared by 7 bases and J by 0 bases, with 13 bases between. This chain's CDR3 is CASTDPRHSGNTIYF. For the CDR3, the DNA is TGTGCCAGCACCGACCCCCGCCACTCTGGAAACACCATATATTTT.

V and J are TRBV4-1 and TRBJ2-3, with D maybe TRBD2 (6 bases). This CDR3 is built from 14 residues. Germline V gene data show CDR1 as MGHRA and CDR2 as YSYEKL. V shed 4 bases and J shed 4 bases, with 12 bases lying between them. The CDR3 is CASSLEGGPDTQYF. The CDR3 nucleotides read TGCGCCAGCAGCCTCGAGGGAGGCCCAGATACGCAGTATTTT.

CDR3 sequence reads: CASSYGAGVYEQYF. The CDR3 DNA follows: TGTGCCAGCAGTTACGGGGCGGGAGTATACGAGCAGTACTTC. V and J are TRBV6-6 and TRBJ2-7; 7 nucleotides align to TRBD2. CDR1 and CDR2 from the germline V gene are MNHNY and SVGAGI (reference sequence). Unmatched junction bases numbered 5, after V lost 2 bases and J lost 4 bases. The CDR3 consists of 14 residues.

This chain links TRBV14 with TRBJ2-5; no definite D call. V lost 4 bases and J lost 2, with 17 bases in between. The length of the CDR3 is 16 residues. In germline, CDR1 is SGHDN, CDR2 FVKESK. CDR3 nucleotide sequence: TGTGCCAGCAGCCGCCTCCGTGCGCAGTCTCAAGAGACCCAGTACTTC. Translation gives CASSRLRAQSQETQYF.

The CDR3 sequence is CASSPGSSYEQYF. The CDR3 DNA reads as TGTGCCAGTTCCCCCGGGAGTAGCTACGAGCAGTACTTC. The J gene is TRBJ2-7, the V gene TRBV6-5, with D possibly matching TRBD2 (6 bases). The CDR3 consists of 13 residues. V gave up 9 bases and J gave up 3 bases, with 15 bases separating them. Germline V lookup: CDR1 MNHEY, CDR2 SVGAGI.

The chain carries TRBV28 and TRBJ2-1, with a possible D match to TRBD2 (6 bases). CDR1 and CDR2 (germline): MDHEN, SYDVKM. The CDR3 extends over 16 amino acids. Trimming took off 7 bases at V and 2 bases at J, with 18 bases between the two ends. The CDR3 DNA follows: TGTGCCAGCATAGGAGGTGGGGGGTCGGCCTACAATGAGCAGTTCTTC. Translating it yields CASIGGGGSAYNEQFF.

This clone appeared a few times. The chain is built from TRBV2 and TRBJ1-1; D unclear. Germline V gene sequence: CDR1 SNHLY, CDR2 FYNNEI. V was pared by 7 bases and J by 3 bases, with 12 bases between. There are 13 residues in the CDR3. The CDR3 protein is CASKRAMDTEAFF. CDR3 nucleotide sequence: TGTGCCAGCAAAAGGGCTATGGACACTGAAGCTTTCTTT.

The rearrangement links TRBV18 to TRBJ2-7; the D is unclear. The length of the CDR3 is 16 residues. Trimming took 2 bases from V and 0 from J, leaving 14 bases between them. Germline CDR1 reads KGHSH; CDR2 reads LQKENI. CDR3: CASSPIPPSTSYEQYF. The CDR3 bases are TGTGCCAGCTCACCAATTCCTCCTTCAACCTCCTACGAGCAGTACTTC.

The gene calls are TRBV7-2 and TRBJ2-1; perhaps TRBD2 as D (5 bases). Trimming took off 5 bases at V and 0 bases at J, with 11 bases between the two ends. Germline V gene sequence: CDR1 SGHTA, CDR2 FQGNSA. The CDR3 has 15 amino acids. CDR3: CASSQAGDSYNEQFF. The CDR3, as DNA: TGTGCCAGCAGCCAGGCGGGCGACTCCTACAATGAGCAGTTCTTC.